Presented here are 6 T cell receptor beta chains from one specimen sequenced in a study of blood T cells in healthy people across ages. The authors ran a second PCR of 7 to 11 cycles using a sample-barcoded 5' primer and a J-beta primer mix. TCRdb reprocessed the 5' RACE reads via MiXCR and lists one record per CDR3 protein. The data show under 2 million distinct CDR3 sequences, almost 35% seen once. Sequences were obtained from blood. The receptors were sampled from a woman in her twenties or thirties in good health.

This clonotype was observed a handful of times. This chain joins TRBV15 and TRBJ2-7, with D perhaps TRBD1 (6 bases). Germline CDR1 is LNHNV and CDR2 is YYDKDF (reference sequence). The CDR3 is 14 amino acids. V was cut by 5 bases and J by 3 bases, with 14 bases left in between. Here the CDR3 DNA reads TGTGCCACCAGCGGCAGGGGATACGGCTACGAGCAGTACTTC. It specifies CATSGRGYGYEQYF.

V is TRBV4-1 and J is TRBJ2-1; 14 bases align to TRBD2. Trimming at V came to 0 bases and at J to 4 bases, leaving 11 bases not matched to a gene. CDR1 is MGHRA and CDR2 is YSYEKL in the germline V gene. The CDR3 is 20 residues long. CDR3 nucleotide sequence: TGCGCCAGCAGCCAAGATGGTGGACTAGCGGGAGGACGGCCATACAATGAGCAGTTCTTC. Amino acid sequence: CASSQDGGLAGGRPYNEQFF.

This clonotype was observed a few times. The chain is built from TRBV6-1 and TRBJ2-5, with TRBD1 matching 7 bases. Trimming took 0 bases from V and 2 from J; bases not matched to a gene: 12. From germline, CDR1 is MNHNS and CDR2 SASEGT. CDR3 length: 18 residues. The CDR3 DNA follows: TGTGCCAGCAGTGAAGCATTATGGCCACAGGGGATTCAAGAGACCCAGTACTTC. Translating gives CASSEALWPQGIQETQYF.

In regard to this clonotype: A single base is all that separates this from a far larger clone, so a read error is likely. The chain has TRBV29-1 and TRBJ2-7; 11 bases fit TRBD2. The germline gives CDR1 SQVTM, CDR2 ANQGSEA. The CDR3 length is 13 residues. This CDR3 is CSVGTSGSHEQYF. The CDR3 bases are TGCAGCGTCGGGACTAGCGGCTCCCACGAGCAGTACTTC.

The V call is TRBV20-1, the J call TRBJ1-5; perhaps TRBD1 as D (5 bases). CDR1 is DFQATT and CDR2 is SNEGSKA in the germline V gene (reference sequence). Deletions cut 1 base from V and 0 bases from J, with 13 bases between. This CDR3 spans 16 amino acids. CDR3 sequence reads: CSARVGPVVSNQPQHF. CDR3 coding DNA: TGCAGTGCTAGAGTGGGGCCCGTAGTTAGCAATCAGCCCCAGCATTTT.

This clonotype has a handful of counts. CDR3 sequence (DNA): TGCAGTGCTATTGAGGGGAGGGGCTACAATGAGCAGTTCTTC. It specifies CSAIEGRGYNEQFF. The gene calls are TRBV20-1 and TRBJ2-1; 7 bases match TRBD2. The germline V gene has CDR1 DFQATT and CDR2 SNEGSKA (reference sequence). The CDR3 runs 14 residues. With 4 bases clipped from V and 3 bases from J, the junction kept 6 bases outside the gene matches.